This passage covers 27 T cell receptor beta chains from one sample sequenced in a study of shared clonotypes between healthy human individuals (dated by TCRdb to about 2020). The library was obtained by the immunoSEQ multiplex PCR assay. Entries here come from immuneACCESS through TCRdb and include only in-frame sequences with V and J called. Some clones fail to appear in such tables; in the studies checked, an unresolved V gene covers under half of the shortfall, and the cause of the remainder is unknown. The sample data list under 750,000 clones, and 72% of these were observed just once. The ten most abundant clones make up less than 2% of the sample. The sequenced material came from memory CD4+ T cells sorted from blood. The cell subset or site label of this sample denotes: CD45RA-negative fraction. These receptor sequences come from a woman aged 25 to 39 in good health.

The rearrangement uses TRBV19 and TRBJ2-1; 9 positions match TRBD2. The CDR3 spans 18 residues. V shed 3 bases and J 1 base; nucleotides not matched to a gene: 10. In germline, CDR1 is LNHDA, CDR2 SQIVND (reference sequence). CDR3 protein: CASSIETSGVGSYNEQFF. CDR3 nucleotide sequence: TGTGCCAGTAGTATTGAGACTAGCGGAGTGGGATCCTACAATGAGCAGTTCTTC.

Details on this clone: Just one base apart from a much larger clone, this may be a read error. This chain connects TRBV5-1 to TRBJ1-5; no definite D call. Trimming shortened V by 0 bases and J by 2 bases, and 9 bases separated the two germline ends. The CDR3 is 15 residues long. Germline CDR1 and CDR2: SGHRS and YFSETQ. CDR3 protein: CASSLAGNRNQPQHF. The CDR3 DNA reads as TGCGCCAGCAGCTTGGCCGGGAACCGCAATCAGCCCCAGCATTTT.

The CDR3 coding sequence is TGTGCCAGCAGCTTAACGGGACAAAAAGGAGAGACCCAGTACTTC. Protein product: CASSLTGQKGETQYF. The chain carries TRBV7-3 and TRBJ2-5; tentatively, D is TRBD1 (6 bases). This CDR3 contains 15 residues. V lost 0 bases and J lost 4, with 12 bases in between. Germline V gene sequence: CDR1 SGHTA, CDR2 FQGTGA.

The chain links TRBV5-1 to TRBJ2-3; tentatively, D is TRBD1 or TRBD2 (5 bases each). Germline V gene sequence: CDR1 SGHRS, CDR2 YFSETQ. This CDR3 comprises 16 residues. The V end lost 2 bases, the J end lost 1 base, and 14 bases lay between the germline ends. CDR3 coding DNA: TGCGCCAGCAGCTTCAGTATCGGGACGGGCACAGATACGCAGTATTTT. Its protein is CASSFSIGTGTDTQYF.

The J gene is TRBJ2-5, the V gene TRBV6-1; the D call may be TRBD1 or TRBD2 (5 bases each). CDR3 length: 17 amino acids. The germline V gene encodes CDR1 MNHNS and CDR2 SASEGT. The ends were cut back, 1 base at V and 5 bases at J, with 20 bases in the middle. The CDR3 coding sequence is TGTGCCAGCAGTGAAGAGGCCGGGACCAAATGGGCGGAGACCCAGTACTTC. Its translation: CASSEEAGTKWAETQYF.

The V call is TRBV5-6, the J call TRBJ1-1; D gene ambiguous. V was cut by 3 bases and J by 0 bases, with 6 bases left in between. CDR1 is SGHDT and CDR2 is YYEEEE in the germline V gene. CDR3 length: 13 amino acids. The CDR3 region is CASSSGVNTEAFF. The CDR3 DNA sequence: TGTGCCAGCAGCTCAGGAGTGAACACTGAAGCTTTCTTT.

The chain uses TRBV5-1 and TRBJ1-2, with D uncertain. CDR3 length equals 13 residues. Trimming took 3 bases from V and 5 from J, leaving 11 bases between them. Germline-derived CDR1 and CDR2 are SGHRS and YFSETQ. CDR3 DNA: TGCGCCAGCAGCTCCCGATTGGCTTATGGCTACACCTTC. Translation gives CASSSRLAYGYTF.

There are many counts of this clone. The chain couples TRBV27 to TRBJ2-3; D possibly corresponds to TRBD2 (5 bases). V lost 6 bases and J lost 8, with 12 bases in between. The CDR3 loop spans 12 amino acids. Germline V gives CDR1 MNHEY, CDR2 SMNVEV (reference sequence). The CDR3 nucleotides are TGTGCCAGCAGCTACGATGGAGGTACGCAGTATTTT. It is translated as CASSYDGGTQYF.

The V gene is TRBV4-1, the J gene TRBJ2-3, with TRBD1 matching over 9 bases. The V segment lost 2 bases and the J segment 4 bases; nucleotides outside the gene matches: 16. This CDR3 spans 19 amino acids. The V gene's germline CDR1 is MGHRA and CDR2 YSYEKL. In DNA, the CDR3 is TGCGCCAGCAGCCAAAAAAGACTCCCGGGACAGGGCTCTCCAGATACGCAGTATTTT. Translating gives CASSQKRLPGQGSPDTQYF.

The CDR3 here is CASGGGLATGELFF. CDR3 nucleotide sequence: TGCGCCAGCGGTGGGGGATTGGCCACCGGGGAGCTGTTTTTT. The chain couples TRBV10-1 to TRBJ2-2, with D perhaps given as TRBD1 or TRBD2 (5 bases each). Germline CDR1 and CDR2: WNHNN and SYGVQD (reference sequence). This CDR3 region has 14 residues. Trimming removed 8 bases from V and 4 bases from J, with 14 bases in between.

V usage is TRBV20-1 and J usage is TRBJ2-7; D ambiguous. This CDR3 is built from 11 residues. V dropped 7 bases and J dropped 2 bases, with 9 bases sitting between them. CDR1 and CDR2 (germline): DFQATT, SNEGSKA (reference sequence). CDR3 amino acids: CSVEATYEQYF. In nucleotides, the CDR3 is TGCAGTGTAGAGGCCACCTACGAGCAGTACTTC.

This clone was picked up a small number of times. The rearrangement links TRBV29-1 to TRBJ2-1; TRBD2 aligns across 15 bases. J was trimmed by 8 bases and V by 7 bases; bases with no gene match: 6. The CDR3 sequence is 14 residues long. From germline, CDR1 is SQVTM and CDR2 ANQGSEA. This CDR3 reads CSARGLAGGDEQFF. Written as DNA, the CDR3 is TGCAGCGCTAGAGGACTAGCGGGAGGGGATGAGCAGTTCTTC.

The genes are TRBV7-9 and TRBJ1-2; no definite D call. Germline CDR1 SEHNR, CDR2 FQNEAQ (reference sequence). V lost 1 base and J lost 6, with 12 bases in between. CDR3 length: 14 residues. This CDR3 reads CASSLGLMADGYTF. As DNA, the CDR3 is TGTGCCAGCAGCTTAGGGCTGATGGCTGATGGCTACACCTTC.

There are a few counts of this clone. The chain has TRBV4-1 and TRBJ1-5; D not certain. With 0 bases removed from V and 6 bases from J, the gap between germline ends came to 6 bases. Germline V gene sequence: CDR1 MGHRA, CDR2 YSYEKL. The CDR3 has 13 amino acids. CDR3 region: CASSQEGSQPQHF. The CDR3 DNA reads as TGCGCCAGCAGCCAAGAGGGATCTCAGCCCCAGCATTTT.

The rearrangement uses TRBV28 and TRBJ1-2; D unclear. The CDR3 contains 13 residues. Between the trimmed V and J ends, which lost 5 bases and 6 bases, there was a span of 13 bases. Germline lookup yields CDR1 MDHEN and CDR2 SYDVKM. The CDR3 bases are TGTGCCAGCAGTCCCCAGGTAGGGCATGGCTACACCTTC. Its protein product is CASSPQVGHGYTF.

The rearrangement links TRBV28 to TRBJ2-7; TRBD2 might be the D (5 bases). The CDR3 sequence is 15 residues long. Germline CDR1 is MDHEN and CDR2 is SYDVKM. The ends were cut back, 6 bases at V and 4 bases at J, with 19 bases in the middle. CDR3 region: CASSLMAGEVYEQYF. The CDR3 DNA is TGTGCCAGCAGCCTCATGGCCGGGGAAGTTTACGAGCAGTACTTC.

The genes are TRBV15 and TRBJ2-5; D tentatively reads TRBD1 or TRBD2 (5 bases each). CDR1 is LNHNV, CDR2 YYDKDF, per germline (reference sequence). V shed 4 bases and J shed 4 bases, with 16 bases lying between them. The CDR3 sequence is 15 residues long. CDR3 nucleotide sequence: TGTGCCACCAGCATAGGGGACCATCAAGGAGAGACCCAGTACTTC. Translation gives CATSIGDHQGETQYF.

The chain joins TRBV5-1 to TRBJ1-2; 9 nucleotides line up with TRBD1. CDR1 is SGHRS, CDR2 YFSETQ, per germline. The trim removed 4 bases at V and 4 bases at J, leaving 14 bases unmatched. The CDR3 contains 17 residues. In DNA form, the CDR3 reads TGCGCCAGCAGCCCAGGACCGGGACAGGGAGTGTTCTATGGCTACACCTTC. Its protein is CASSPGPGQGVFYGYTF.

The V and J genes are TRBV28 and TRBJ1-2; the D gene is possibly TRBD1 (6 bases). The CDR3 is made up of 15 amino acids. V lost 5 bases, J lost 5 bases, and 18 bases lay in between. Germline CDR1 reads MDHEN; CDR2 reads SYDVKM. The CDR3 is CASSGQIRGSYGYTF. The CDR3, as DNA: TGTGCCAGCAGTGGTCAAATCAGGGGTAGTTATGGCTACACCTTC.

Only a few counts were recorded for this clone. The same CDR3 arises from other DNA sequences in this sample as well. V gene TRBV28 combines with J gene TRBJ2-5; D is uncertain. The ends were cut back, 2 bases at V and 5 bases at J, with 9 bases in the middle. The CDR3 is made up of 13 amino acids. CDR1 and CDR2 from the germline V gene are MDHEN and SYDVKM. The DNA of the CDR3 is TGTGCCAGCAGTTTAGTTGCATTGGAGACCCAGTACTTC. Its protein product is CASSLVALETQYF.

The chain links TRBV2 to TRBJ2-1; D may be TRBD1 (6 bases). The CDR3 runs to 13 residues. In germline, CDR1 is SNHLY, CDR2 FYNNEI. Deletions cut 7 bases from V and 2 bases from J, with 9 bases between. The CDR3 DNA sequence: TGTGCCAGCACGGACAGTCCCTACAATGAGCAGTTCTTC. Translating it yields CASTDSPYNEQFF.

The rearrangement joins TRBV11-3 to TRBJ2-3; no reliable D call. The CDR3 is 14 residues long. Germline CDR1 reads SGHNT; CDR2 reads YENEEA. Trimming left V 5 bases short and J 2 bases short, with 11 bases between. The CDR3 reads CASSPRGDTDTQYF. CDR3 bases: TGTGCCAGCAGCCCTCGTGGGGACACAGATACGCAGTATTTT.

This sequence joins TRBV7-2 and TRBJ2-1; TRBD2 is a possible D gene (6 bases). Germline V gene sequence: CDR1 SGHTA, CDR2 FQGNSA. The length of the CDR3 is 17 residues. The germline V and J ends were trimmed by 1 base and 1 base, with 14 bases remaining between them. CDR3 residues: CASSLVRLAASYNEQFF. The CDR3, as DNA: TGTGCCAGCAGCTTAGTTCGATTAGCGGCATCCTACAATGAGCAGTTCTTC.

This chain joins TRBV7-9 and TRBJ2-7; 9 bases are shared with TRBD2. Germline V lookup: CDR1 SEHNR, CDR2 FQNEAQ (reference sequence). The CDR3 is 19 amino acids. With 4 bases clipped from V and 2 bases from J, the junction kept 18 bases outside the gene matches. CDR3: CASSSGRGRMPSGTYEQYF. Here the CDR3 DNA reads TGTGCCAGCAGCTCCGGACGGGGCCGGATGCCTAGCGGGACCTACGAGCAGTACTTC.

A word on this clone: This could be a read error, since a much larger clone is one nucleotide away. The sample contains more than one DNA sequence encoding this CDR3. The chain has TRBV11-2 and TRBJ2-1, with D perhaps TRBD1 (6 bases). The CDR3 length is 14 residues. The germline gives CDR1 SGHAT, CDR2 FQNNGV. Trimming cost V 4 bases and J 4 bases, with 11 bases left between them. CDR3 in DNA: TGTGCCAGCAGCTCAGGACAGAATTACAATGAGCAGTTCTTC. It encodes CASSSGQNYNEQFF. Combining the CDR3 with reference TRBV11-2 and TRBJ2-1 gives the whole variable domain EAGVAQSPRYKIIEKRQSVAFWCNPISGHATLYWYQQILGQGPKLLIQFQNNGVVDDSQLPKDRFSAERLKGVDSTLKIQPAKLEDSAVYLCASSSGQNYNEQFFGPGTRLTVL.

This chain connects TRBV7-9 to TRBJ1-3; 8 bases are a match to TRBD1. The germline V gene encodes CDR1 SEHNR and CDR2 FQNEAQ (reference sequence). This CDR3 spans 16 amino acids. Trimming took 5 bases from V and 0 from J; bases not matched to a gene: 6. The chain's CDR3 is CASSHQTGASGNTIYF. Written as DNA, the CDR3 is TGTGCCAGCAGCCACCAGACAGGGGCCTCTGGAAACACCATATATTTT.

The V call is TRBV4-2, the J call TRBJ2-7, with D perhaps TRBD2 (5 bases). Germline assignment: CDR1 LGHNA and CDR2 YNFKEQ. V lost 0 bases, J lost 3 bases, and 12 bases lay in between. The CDR3 runs 15 residues. CDR3 DNA sequence: TGTGCCAGCAGCCAAGATGCAGCGGCCCACTACGAGCAGTACTTC. The encoded protein is CASSQDAAAHYEQYF.